Presented here are 15 T cell receptor beta chains from one specimen sequenced in a study of cytomegalovirus exposure and HLA in healthy donors. It was with 60 Vbeta and 13 Jbeta primers that the PCR ran. Sequenced by immunoSEQ multiplex PCR; TCRdb stores in-frame clones only, minus some. The sample lists about 84,000 clones, more than 50% occurring once. What was sequenced was PBMCs. These receptors were taken from a woman aged 40 to 50 in good health and CMV-seropositive.

This chain connects TRBV11-2 to TRBJ2-1; D gene ambiguous. The CDR3 has 16 amino acids. CDR1 and CDR2 (germline): SGHAT, FQNNGV. The V end was cut by 5 bases, the J end by 5 bases, with 19 bases between. The CDR3 sequence: CASSPLLGFNHNEQFF. The CDR3 nucleotides read TGTGCCAGCAGCCCCCTTCTCGGGTTCAATCACAATGAGCAGTTCTTC.

This chain connects TRBV7-2 to TRBJ2-3, with D unclear. Germline CDR1 reads SGHTA; CDR2 reads FQGNSA. V was trimmed by 5 bases and J by 3 bases, leaving 9 bases between them. This CDR3 has 13 amino acids. This CDR3 is CASSQLQTDTQYF. The CDR3 nucleotides are TGTGCCAGCAGCCAACTCCAAACAGATACGCAGTATTTT.

This rearrangement joins TRBV28 to TRBJ1-2; TRBD1 might be the D (5 bases). Trimming took 1 base from V and 4 from J, leaving 16 bases between them. The V gene's germline CDR1 is MDHEN and CDR2 SYDVKM. The CDR3 is made up of 16 amino acids. CDR3: CASSLFEPDSRYGYTF. In DNA form, the CDR3 reads TGTGCCAGCAGTTTATTCGAGCCTGACAGCCGCTATGGCTACACCTTC.

The J gene is TRBJ2-7, the V gene TRBV7-2; D is possibly TRBD1 (5 bases). This CDR3 has 14 amino acids. CDR1 and CDR2 from the germline V gene are SGHTA and FQGNSA. Trimming took off 2 bases at V and 5 bases at J, with 13 bases between the two ends. CDR3 sequence: CASSLPAGLHEQYF. The CDR3 DNA follows: TGTGCCAGCAGCTTACCGGCAGGGCTCCACGAGCAGTACTTC.

The chain uses TRBV5-1 and TRBJ1-6, with D perhaps TRBD1 (5 bases). Per germline, CDR1 SGHRS and CDR2 YFSETQ. Trimming took 0 bases from V and 10 from J, leaving 8 bases between them. The CDR3 has 13 residues. CDR3 in amino acids: CASSLEGASPLHF. CDR3 bases: TGCGCCAGCAGCTTGGAAGGGGCCTCACCCCTCCACTTT.

The V call is TRBV11-2, the J call TRBJ1-1; D is uncertain. Per the germline V gene, CDR1 is SGHAT and CDR2 is FQNNGV. This CDR3 has 10 residues. The V and J ends lost 1 base and 11 bases respectively, with 5 bases between them. The CDR3 bases are TGTGCCAGCAGCTTAGTCTTGGCTTTCTTT. It translates to CASSLVLAFF.

This clone was recorded once. This chain uses TRBV5-1 with TRBJ2-5; 7 nucleotides agree with TRBD1. The J segment lost 0 bases and the V segment lost 7 bases, leaving 6 bases of the junction unmatched. Germline V CDR1 and CDR2: SGHRS, YFSETQ. CDR3 size: 14 residues. Here the CDR3 DNA reads TGCGCCAGCTCTAACGGACAGGACCAAGAGACCCAGTACTTC. Amino acids: CASSNGQDQETQYF.

A few counts support this clone. The genes are TRBV9 and TRBJ1-3; D unresolved. This CDR3 region has 14 residues. Trimming left V 5 bases short and J 2 bases short, with 11 bases between. Germline CDR1 is SGDLS and CDR2 is YYNGEE. CDR3 sequence (DNA): TGTGCCAGCAGATCGTCGGGGACTGGAAACACCATATATTTT. This codes for CASRSSGTGNTIYF. Using reference TRBV9 and TRBJ1-3 for the parts outside the CDR3, the full variable domain is DSGVTQTPKHLITATGQRVTLRCSPRSGDLSVYWYQQSLDQGLQFLIQYYNGEERAKGNILERFSAQQFPDLHSELNLSSLELGDSALYFCASRSSGTGNTIYFGEGSWLTVV.

In its sample, this clone was seen a few times. The V call is TRBV7-9, the J call TRBJ2-7; 7 bases line up with TRBD1. Trimming at V came to 7 bases and at J to 7 bases, leaving 10 bases not matched to a gene. CDR3 length equals 13 residues. Per germline, CDR1 SEHNR and CDR2 FQNEAQ (reference sequence). CDR3 residues: CASTTTGVGEQYF. CDR3 coding DNA: TGTGCCAGCACCACCACAGGGGTTGGGGAGCAGTACTTC.

This clone was counted a few times. V gene TRBV6-1 combines with J gene TRBJ1-4; D uncertain. CDR1 and CDR2 (germline): MNHNS, SASEGT. Trimming took off 6 bases at V and 5 bases at J, with 13 bases between the two ends. The CDR3 sequence is 14 residues long. Here the CDR3 DNA reads TGTGCCAGCAGCCTACAGCTAATAAATGAAAAACTGTTTTTT. Translating gives CASSLQLINEKLFF.

CDR3: CASSLFGGGATDTQYF. DNA for the CDR3: TGTGCCAGCAGCTTATTTGGGGGAGGCGCCACAGATACGCAGTATTTT. The chain uses TRBV7-2 and TRBJ2-3, with a possible D match to TRBD2 (6 bases). The CDR3 has 16 residues. Germline-derived CDR1 and CDR2 are SGHTA and FQGNSA. Trimming cost V 2 bases and J 2 bases, with 14 bases left between them. The full variable domain, in which reference TRBV7-2 and TRBJ2-3 provide the parts outside the CDR3, is GAGVSQSPSNKVTEKGKDVELRCDPISGHTALYWYRQSLGQGLEFLIYFQGNSAPDKSGLPSDRFSAERTGGSVSTLTIQRTQQEDSAVYLCASSLFGGGATDTQYFGPGTRLTVL.

The V and J genes are TRBV11-2 and TRBJ2-7; D is unresolved. The germline CDR1 and CDR2 sequences are SGHAT and FQNNGV. This CDR3 has 12 amino acids. The V gene lost 5 bases and the J gene lost 0 bases, with 5 bases spanning the gap. CDR3 bases: TGTGCCAGCAGCAAGAGCTCCTACGAGCAGTACTTC. This sequence encodes CASSKSSYEQYF.

V gene TRBV7-2 combines with J gene TRBJ2-2, with D perhaps TRBD2 (5 bases). Germline V gene data show CDR1 as SGHTA and CDR2 as FQGNSA. The CDR3 length is 15 residues. Trimming took 1 base from V and 3 from J, leaving 9 bases between them. The CDR3 here is CASSLGGSYTGELFF. In nucleotides, the CDR3 is TGTGCCAGCAGCTTAGGAGGGAGTTACACCGGGGAGCTGTTTTTT.

The rearrangement links TRBV27 to TRBJ1-5; D may be TRBD1 (6 bases). The CDR3 spans 14 residues. The V and J ends lost 6 bases and 3 bases respectively, with 12 bases between them. Per the germline V gene, CDR1 is MNHEY and CDR2 is SMNVEV (reference sequence). The CDR3 DNA sequence: TGTGCCAGCAGGCCGGCAGGGGACAATCAGCCCCAGCATTTT. Translated: CASRPAGDNQPQHF.

The J gene is TRBJ1-2, the V gene TRBV9, with unresolved D. The CDR3 loop spans 14 amino acids. Trimming cost V 3 bases and J 7 bases, with 16 bases left between them. From germline, CDR1 is SGDLS and CDR2 YYNGEE. The CDR3: CASSDLGAARGYTF. In DNA, the CDR3 is TGTGCCAGCAGCGACTTGGGCGCAGCTCGTGGCTACACCTTC.